This T cell receptor beta chain originates from a study of blood T cell repertoires in COVID-19 (dated by TCRdb to 2018 to 2020). About the full investigation: Samples covering the acute and convalescent phases of COVID-19 were provided by collaborators in the United States, Italy and Spain. Subjects who had been exposed to COVID-19, were actively infected with it, or had recovered from it provided the deeply sampled blood TCRbeta repertoires that made up the dataset. Where HLA class I and class II types were available, the types were taken from metadata supplied by the sample provider, not from assay-based typing. The material from the prospective study consisted of cDNA or gDNA derived from T cells, B-cell-depleted T cells, or PBMCs. Sample metadata almost always included a de-identified subject ID, COVID-19 status, age in years and sex. The repertoires were made available in a free public database intended to serve as a resource for research on the immune response to SARS-CoV-2. Samples were obtained from the ongoing ImmuneRACE study (first 160 participants) and from about 1,300 subjects provided by 6 global collaborators.

Whole blood was collected in K2EDTA tubes by collaborating institutions according to the institutions' own protocols. For TCRbeta analysis, collaborator samples were shipped as frozen whole blood, as isolated PBMCs, or as DNA extracted from either sample type. As for this clone: The antigen it recognizes is unknown. No much larger clone is present one base from it, and per-base qualities are unavailable.

The immunoSEQ Assay, a bias-controlled multiplex PCR, was used to amplify TCRbeta CDR3 regions from genomic DNA. The authors processed their data as follows. Nucleated cell counts per sample were estimated from amplification of reference gene primers within the assay. To quantify the absolute abundance of each unique TCRbeta CDR3 rearrangement, sequence reads were collapsed and filtered. For each sample, productive Simpson clonality was calculated as the square root of Simpson's diversity index over productive rearrangements. Here the immuneACCESS table is served through TCRdb, limited to in-frame sequences with V and J called. Missing clones are a known gap in these copies; in checked studies unresolved V genes cover under half, and the rest lacks a known reason. V and J calls and clone size are those listed in that table; D and trimming were worked out from the DNA. The sample table holds around 68,000 clones, of which about 81% were seen once. The ten largest clones take up roughly 8.3% of the sample.

The research as a whole found: The amount of clinical and demographic metadata varied by source and participant and was provided uncurated.

According to the germline V gene, CDR1 reads SGHDT and CDR2 reads YYEEEE. From V the trimming removes 4 bases and from J it removes 2 bases, while the gene matches leave 0 bases of the junction unaccounted for. The CDR3 spans 13 residues, from the cysteine through the phenylalanine. The entry retains the CDR3 DNA only, 39 bases that are in frame from base 1. Sequencing was performed on peripheral blood. The sequence came from a human donor in a cohort sampled during active COVID-19. This sequence uses TRBV5-6 and TRBJ1-3; TRBD1 aligns with 7 central bases. The DNA is as follows: TGTGCCAGCAGCAGGGGGCCTGGAAACACCATATATTTT. The encoded protein is CASSRGPGNTIYF.